This T cell receptor beta chain was documented in a study of graft-versus-host responses after intestinal transplantation. About the research overall: Tacrolimus plus steroids were given to all recipients for roughly 3 years, preceded by anti-thymocyte globulin induction. Whole-study findings and limits: Among recipient marrow samples, GvH clones were found; some appeared first in ileum or blood.

CDR3 length equals 13 residues. Per germline, CDR1 MDHEN and CDR2 SYDVKM. Profiling relied on immunoSEQ multiplex PCR, and the TCRdb table lists in-frame clones only, not all of them. The sample holds about 86,000 clones, 80% to 85% seen once. As for this clone: No antigen is known for it.

This material consisted of unstimulated CD8+ T cells sorted from spleen or lymph node cells, taken before intestinal transplant. V gene TRBV28 combines with J gene TRBJ2-5, with a tentative D call TRBD2 (5 bases). The J call may be wrong; the DNA end is better matched by TRBJ2-7. The receptor's source is a human donor who received an intestinal transplant. The CDR3 region has the DNA TGTGCCAGCAGTTCTGGAGGTAGCCACGAGCAGTACTTC. This gives the protein CASSSGGSHEQYF.